This T cell receptor beta chain is from a study of regulatory T cells in long-lasting Graves disease. Study details: Antithyroid drugs had been taken under 3 months by newly diagnosed Graves' patients. Whole-study results and caveats: Among samples with persistent disease, TRBV28, TRBJ1-2 and TRBJ2-5 were favored.

This clonotype was counted a few times. Antigen: not known. Stated time point: newly diagnosed GD, antithyroid drugs for less than 3 months. From RNA extracted from PBMCs, the TCR library was made. Patients were from an endocrinology department in Xi'an, China. Per germline, CDR1 LGHDT and CDR2 YNNKEL (reference sequence). Trimming cost V 8 bases and J 7 bases, with 14 bases left between them. CDR3 length equals 13 residues. The TCR beta library used iRepertoire HTBI primers with Arm-PCR amplification of CDR3. Each CDR3 protein is one row after TCRdb ran MiXCR on the multiplex PCR reads. The sample lists some 320,000 distinct CDR3 sequences; 18% were seen once.

This clonotype originated in a female donor with Graves disease. The source was peripheral blood mononuclear cells (PBMCs), collected at new diagnosis, from a patient treated with antithyroid drugs. The chain carries TRBV3-1 and TRBJ2-2; unclear D gene. The CDR3 DNA follows: TGTGCCAGCGGCCGTCGTTCGGGCGGGGAGCTGTTTTTT. It encodes CASGRRSGGELFF.